Listed below are T cell receptor beta chains from one sample, sequenced in a study of technical replicates of blood from a few donors. The assay was immunoSEQ multiplex PCR, and TCRdb's table has in-frame clones only and misses some. The table includes 50,000 to 80,000 clones, less than 90% detected once. The sequenced sample was PBMCs. These receptors all stem from a human donor in good health. Some clones in this sample may be carry-over from other donors' samples. Both conserved end residues are part of each CDR3.

TRBV4-2,TRBJ2-1,CASSQETRSSYNEQFF
TRBV11-3,TRBJ2-7,CASSRSGSYEQYF
TRBV6-6,TRBJ1-2,CASSGGGYGYTF
TRBV4-3,TRBJ1-2,CASSQDAQGGANYGYTF
TRBV6-6,TRBJ2-7,CASSPQGDEQYF
TRBV5-4,TRBJ1-1,CASSLPAWTGSTEAFF
TRBV30,TRBJ2-2,CASRETNTGELFF
TRBV11-1,TRBJ2-5,CASSSSGRLFAETQYF
TRBV7-3,TRBJ2-7,CASSPTGGHYEQYF
TRBV19,TRBJ1-5,CASSITAGNQPQHF
TRBV7-2,TRBJ2-3,CASSTRGGKDTQYF
TRBV6-1,TRBJ2-7,CASRIAGDLYEQYF
TRBV4-2,TRBJ2-3,CASSPRTSGVWGDTQYF
TRBV7-9,TRBJ2-7,CASSLWWRGESSEQYF
TRBV5-1,TRBJ1-5,CASSPGTGSNQPQHF
TRBV5-4,TRBJ2-5,CASSRRRGEETQYF
TRBV7-9,TRBJ1-2,CASSRGQLYGYTF
TRBV19,TRBJ2-1,CASSMGTGRWVF
TRBV6-4,TRBJ2-2,CASRHKRGGGELFF
TRBV2,TRBJ2-7,CASSSDRSYEQYF
TRBV10-3,TRBJ1-2,CAISGTGANYGYTF
TRBV6-1,TRBJ1-5,CASSEDGTGPFEPQHF
TRBV7-8,TRBJ2-7,CASSFGLSYEQYF
TRBV5-8,TRBJ2-5,CASSLEGTIIVGETQYF
TRBV7-6,TRBJ1-1,CASSSPGQHTEAFF
TRBV5-1,TRBJ2-2,CASRTSGNPKNTGELFF
TRBV7-3,TRBJ2-1,CASSLGGGSMDEQFF
TRBV13,TRBJ1-1,CASSLGQGGTEAFF